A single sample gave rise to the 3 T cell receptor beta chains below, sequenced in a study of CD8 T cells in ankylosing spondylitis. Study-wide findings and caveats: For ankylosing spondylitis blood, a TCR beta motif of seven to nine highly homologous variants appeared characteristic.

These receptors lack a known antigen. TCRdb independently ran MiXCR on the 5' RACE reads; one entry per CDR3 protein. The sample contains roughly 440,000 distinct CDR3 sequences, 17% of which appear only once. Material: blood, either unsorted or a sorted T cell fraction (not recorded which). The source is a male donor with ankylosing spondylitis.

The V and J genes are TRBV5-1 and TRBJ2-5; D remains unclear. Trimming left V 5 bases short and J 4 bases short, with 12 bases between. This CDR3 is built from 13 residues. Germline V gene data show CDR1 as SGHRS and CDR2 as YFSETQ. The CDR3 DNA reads TGCGCCAGCAGTTCAACTCCCGTAGAGACCCAGTACTTC. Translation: CASSSTPVETQYF.

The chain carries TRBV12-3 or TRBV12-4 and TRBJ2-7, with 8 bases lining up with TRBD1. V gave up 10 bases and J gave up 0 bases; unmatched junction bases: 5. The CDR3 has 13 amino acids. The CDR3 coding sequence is TGTGCCACCGGGGACAGGAACTCCTACGAGCAGTACTTC. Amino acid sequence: CATGDRNSYEQYF.

The CDR3 loop reads CASSLQGRATDTQYF. CDR3 in DNA: TGTGCCAGCAGTTTACAAGGCAGAGCCACAGATACGCAGTATTTT. The chain links TRBV27 to TRBJ2-3; no definite D call. The germline gives CDR1 MNHEY, CDR2 SMNVEV (reference sequence). The CDR3 loop spans 15 amino acids. Trimming removed 2 bases at V and 2 bases at J, with 11 bases between.